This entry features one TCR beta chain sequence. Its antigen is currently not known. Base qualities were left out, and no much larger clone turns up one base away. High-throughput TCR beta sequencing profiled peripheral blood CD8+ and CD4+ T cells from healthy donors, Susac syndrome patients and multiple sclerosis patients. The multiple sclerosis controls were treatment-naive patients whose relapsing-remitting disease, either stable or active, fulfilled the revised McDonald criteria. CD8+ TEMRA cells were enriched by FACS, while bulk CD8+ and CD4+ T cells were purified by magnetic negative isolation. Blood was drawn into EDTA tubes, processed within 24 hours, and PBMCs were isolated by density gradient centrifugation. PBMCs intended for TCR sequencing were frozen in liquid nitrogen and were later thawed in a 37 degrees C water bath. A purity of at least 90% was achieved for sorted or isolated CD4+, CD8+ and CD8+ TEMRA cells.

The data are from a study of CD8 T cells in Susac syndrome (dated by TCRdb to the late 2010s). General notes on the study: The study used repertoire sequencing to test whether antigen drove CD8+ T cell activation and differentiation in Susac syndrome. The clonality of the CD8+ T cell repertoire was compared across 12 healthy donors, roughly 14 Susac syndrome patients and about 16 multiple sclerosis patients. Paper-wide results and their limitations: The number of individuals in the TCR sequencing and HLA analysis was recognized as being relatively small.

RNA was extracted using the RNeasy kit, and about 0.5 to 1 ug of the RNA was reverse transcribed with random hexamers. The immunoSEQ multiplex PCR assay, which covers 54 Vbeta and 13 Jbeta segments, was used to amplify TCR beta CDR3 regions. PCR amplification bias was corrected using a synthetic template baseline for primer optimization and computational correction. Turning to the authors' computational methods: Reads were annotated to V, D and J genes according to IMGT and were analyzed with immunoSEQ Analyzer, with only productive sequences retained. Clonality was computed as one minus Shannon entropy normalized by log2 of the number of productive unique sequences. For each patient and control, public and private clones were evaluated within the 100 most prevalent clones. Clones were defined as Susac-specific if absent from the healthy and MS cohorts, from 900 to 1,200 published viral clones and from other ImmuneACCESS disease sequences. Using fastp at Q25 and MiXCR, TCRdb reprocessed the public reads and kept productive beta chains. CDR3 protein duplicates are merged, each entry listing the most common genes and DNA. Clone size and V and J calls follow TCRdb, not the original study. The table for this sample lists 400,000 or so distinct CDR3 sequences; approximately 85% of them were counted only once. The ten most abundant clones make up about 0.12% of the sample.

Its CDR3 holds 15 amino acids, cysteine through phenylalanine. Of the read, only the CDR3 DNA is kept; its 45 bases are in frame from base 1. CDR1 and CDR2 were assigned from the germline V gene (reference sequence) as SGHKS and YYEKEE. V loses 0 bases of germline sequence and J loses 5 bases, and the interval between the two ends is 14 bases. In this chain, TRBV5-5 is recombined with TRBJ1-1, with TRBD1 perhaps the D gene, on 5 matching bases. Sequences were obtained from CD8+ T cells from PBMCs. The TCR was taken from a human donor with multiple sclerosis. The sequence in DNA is TGTGCCAGCAGCTTGGACAACCTAGAGGGGACTGAAGCTTTCTTT. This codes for CASSLDNLEGTEAFF.